The clone carrying this T cell receptor beta chain was seen many times. These data belong to a study of metastatic and nonmetastatic thyroid tumors. Not a single patient had been given any form of treatment at any point before undergoing thyroid surgery. MiXCR was used by TCRdb to re-call the PCR reads. The profile shows tens of thousands of clones, roughly 25% of them singletons. V lost 6 bases and J 5 bases, leaving 10 bases between the germline ends. The CDR3 covers 13 residues. Germline V gene sequence: CDR1 MDHEN, CDR2 SYDVKM. This chain connects TRBV28 to TRBJ1-4; D gene ambiguous. The sample taken for sequencing was blood. The sequence was collected from a female donor with papillary thyroid cancer or a benign thyroid nodule (not recorded which). Some clones in this sample may be carry-over from other donors' samples. Written as DNA, the CDR3 is TGTGCCAGCAGAAGCGGAGCGAATGAAAAACTGTTTTTT. Its translation is CASRSGANEKLFF.